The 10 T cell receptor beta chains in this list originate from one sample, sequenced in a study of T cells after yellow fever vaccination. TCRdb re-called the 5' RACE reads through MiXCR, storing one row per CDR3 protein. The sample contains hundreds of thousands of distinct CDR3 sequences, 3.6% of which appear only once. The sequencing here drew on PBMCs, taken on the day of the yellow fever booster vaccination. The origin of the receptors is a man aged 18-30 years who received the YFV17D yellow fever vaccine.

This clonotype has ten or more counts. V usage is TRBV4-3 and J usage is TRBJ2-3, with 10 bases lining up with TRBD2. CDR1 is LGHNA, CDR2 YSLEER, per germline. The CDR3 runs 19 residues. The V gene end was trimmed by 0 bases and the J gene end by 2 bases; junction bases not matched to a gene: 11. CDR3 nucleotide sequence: TGCGCCAGCAGCCAAGATCCCGTTACTAGCGGGGTTTTCACAGATACGCAGTATTTT. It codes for CASSQDPVTSGVFTDTQYF.

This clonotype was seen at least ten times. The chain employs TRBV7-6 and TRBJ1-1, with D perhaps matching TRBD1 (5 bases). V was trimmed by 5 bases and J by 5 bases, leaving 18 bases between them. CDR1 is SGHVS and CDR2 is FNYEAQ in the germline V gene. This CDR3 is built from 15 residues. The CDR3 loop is CASSKKWQRGTEAFF. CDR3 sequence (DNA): TGTGCCAGCAGCAAGAAGTGGCAGCGGGGGACTGAAGCTTTCTTT.

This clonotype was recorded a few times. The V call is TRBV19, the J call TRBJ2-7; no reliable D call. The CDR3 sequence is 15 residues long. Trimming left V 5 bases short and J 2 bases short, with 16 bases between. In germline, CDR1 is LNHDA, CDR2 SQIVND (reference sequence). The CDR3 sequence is CASSLLIGSPYEQYF. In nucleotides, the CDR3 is TGTGCCAGTAGTTTATTGATTGGCAGCCCCTACGAGCAGTACTTC. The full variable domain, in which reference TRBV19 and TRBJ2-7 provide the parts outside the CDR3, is DGGITQSPKYLFRKEGQNVTLSCEQNLNHDAMYWYRQDPGQGLRLIYYSQIVNDFQKGDIAEGYSVSREKKESFPLTVTSAQKNPTAFYLCASSLLIGSPYEQYFGPGTRLTVT.

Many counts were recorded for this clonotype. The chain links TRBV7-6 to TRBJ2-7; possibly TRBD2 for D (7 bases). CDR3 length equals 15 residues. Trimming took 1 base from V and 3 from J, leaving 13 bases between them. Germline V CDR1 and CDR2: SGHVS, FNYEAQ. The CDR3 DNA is TGTGCCAGCAGCTTAGTCGAGGGGGAGGGCTACGAGCAGTACTTC. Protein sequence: CASSLVEGEGYEQYF.

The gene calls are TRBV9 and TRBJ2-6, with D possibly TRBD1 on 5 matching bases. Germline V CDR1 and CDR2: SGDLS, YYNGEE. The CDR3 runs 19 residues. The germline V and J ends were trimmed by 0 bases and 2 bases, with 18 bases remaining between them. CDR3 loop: CASSVVSAGNPPGANVLTF. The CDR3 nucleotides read TGTGCCAGCAGCGTAGTGTCGGCAGGGAACCCCCCTGGGGCCAACGTCCTGACTTTC.

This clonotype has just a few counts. The CDR3 loop reads CASSSTRQGMNTEAFF. The CDR3, as DNA: TGTGCCAGCAGTTCAACCCGACAGGGAATGAACACTGAAGCTTTCTTT. V is TRBV27 and J is TRBJ1-1; TRBD1 aligns across 7 bases. The CDR3 is made up of 16 amino acids. The V gene end was trimmed by 4 bases and the J gene end by 0 bases; junction bases not matched to a gene: 8. The germline CDR1 and CDR2 sequences are MNHEY and SMNVEV (reference sequence).

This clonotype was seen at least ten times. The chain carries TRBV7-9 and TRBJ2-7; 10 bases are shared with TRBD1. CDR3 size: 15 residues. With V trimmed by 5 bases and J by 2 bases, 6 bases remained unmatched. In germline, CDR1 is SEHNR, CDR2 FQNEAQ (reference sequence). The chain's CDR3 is CASSHAGTGAYEQYF. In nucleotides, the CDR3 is TGTGCCAGCAGCCACGCCGGGACAGGGGCCTACGAGCAGTACTTC.

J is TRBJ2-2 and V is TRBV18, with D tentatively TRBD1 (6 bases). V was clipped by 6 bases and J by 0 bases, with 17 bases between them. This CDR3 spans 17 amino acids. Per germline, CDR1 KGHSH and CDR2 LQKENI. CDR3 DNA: TGTGCCAGCTCGCTCCGGGACAATTACCCGAACACCGGGGAGCTGTTTTTT. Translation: CASSLRDNYPNTGELFF. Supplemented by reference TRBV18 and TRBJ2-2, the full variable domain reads NAGVMQNPRHLVRRRGQEARLRCSPMKGHSHVYWYRQLPEEGLKFMVYLQKENIIDESGMPKERFSAEFPKEGPSILRIQQVVRGDSAAYFCASSLRDNYPNTGELFFGEGSRLTVL.

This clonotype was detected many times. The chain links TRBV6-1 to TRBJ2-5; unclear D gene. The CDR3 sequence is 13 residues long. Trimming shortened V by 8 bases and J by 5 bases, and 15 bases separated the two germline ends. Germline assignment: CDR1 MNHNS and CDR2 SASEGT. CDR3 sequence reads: CASVERHRETQYF. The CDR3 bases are TGTGCCAGCGTCGAGAGGCACCGGGAGACCCAGTACTTC.

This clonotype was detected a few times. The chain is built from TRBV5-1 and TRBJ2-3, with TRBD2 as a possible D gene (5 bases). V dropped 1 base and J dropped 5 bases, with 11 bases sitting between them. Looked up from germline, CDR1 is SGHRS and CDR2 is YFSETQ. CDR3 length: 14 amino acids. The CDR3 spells CASSLRGKGDTQYF. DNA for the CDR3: TGCGCCAGCAGCTTGCGGGGAAAGGGAGATACGCAGTATTTT.